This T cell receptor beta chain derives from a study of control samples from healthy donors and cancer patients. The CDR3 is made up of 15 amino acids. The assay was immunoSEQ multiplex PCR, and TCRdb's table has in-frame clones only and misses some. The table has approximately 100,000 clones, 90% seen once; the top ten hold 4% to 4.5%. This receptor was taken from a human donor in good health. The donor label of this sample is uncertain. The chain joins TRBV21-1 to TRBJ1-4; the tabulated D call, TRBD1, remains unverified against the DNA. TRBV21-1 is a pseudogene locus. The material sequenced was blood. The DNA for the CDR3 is TGTGCCAGCAGCAGCAAGCTTTCTACAGGCGGAAAACTGTTTTTT. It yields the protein CASSSKLSTGGKLFF.